These 2 T cell receptor beta chains were sequenced from one sample in a study of CD4 T cell repertoires in COVID-19. Only in-frame clones appear in the TCRdb table, and some are missing; sequencing was by immunoSEQ multiplex PCR. This sample has approximately 530 clones; over 15% occur once, and the top ten carry 15% to 20%. These receptors lack a known antigen. The sequencing used memory CD4+ T cells, cultured in vitro, collected after recovery from COVID-19. The receptors were sampled from a human donor who had COVID-19.

This clone is categorized as medium-sized. The chain joins TRBV27 to TRBJ1-3; 7 nucleotides line up with TRBD1. CDR1 and CDR2 (germline): MNHEY, SMNVEV (reference sequence). V shed 10 bases, J shed 0 bases, and the junction held 3 bases outside the gene matches. The CDR3 totals 13 residues. Here the CDR3 DNA reads TGTGCCACTAGGGACAGCTCTGGAAACACCATATATTTT. The encoded protein is CATRDSSGNTIYF.

In its sample, this clone ranks as large. The chain carries TRBV6-5 and TRBJ1-5, with D unresolved. The germline CDR1 and CDR2 sequences are MNHEY and SVGAGI. The V and J ends lost 0 bases and 3 bases respectively, with 6 bases between them. This CDR3 has 14 residues. CDR3 nucleotide sequence: TGTGCCAGCAGTTACTCGAAGGTCAATCAGCCCCAGCATTTT. Protein: CASSYSKVNQPQHF.